These 9 T cell receptor beta chains came from one sample sequenced in a study of T cells after posttransplantation cyclophosphamide. Profiled with immunoSEQ multiplex PCR; TCRdb holds only in-frame clones, not every one. Of over 20,000 clones in the sample, 95% to 98% were seen once. Cells defined as naive were viable CD3+CD4+ or CD3+CD8+ and CCR7+CD45RA+CD45RO-CD95-CD27+CD28+. The sample consisted of naive CD4+ T cells sorted from PBMCs. The source is a man in his fifties in good health, CMV-negative, and a related stem cell transplant donor.

The V call is TRBV7-2, the J call TRBJ1-2; weak D call: TRBD1 (6 bases). CDR1 SGHTA and CDR2 FQGNSA come from the germline V gene. V was cut by 7 bases and J by 5 bases, with 14 bases left in between. The CDR3 is 13 amino acids. CDR3 protein: CASNSRGTYGYTF. The CDR3 DNA is TGTGCCAGCAACTCCAGGGGAACATATGGCTACACCTTC.

The chain has TRBV7-3 and TRBJ2-1, with TRBD2 matching 14 bases. From germline, CDR1 is SGHTA and CDR2 FQGTGA. The CDR3 has 15 residues. J gave up 7 bases and V 4 bases, and 3 bases lay outside the gene matches. CDR3 DNA sequence: TGTGCCAGCAGCTGGGGACTAGCGGGAGTTAATGAGCAGTTCTTC. This gives the protein CASSWGLAGVNEQFF.

The rearrangement links TRBV6-5 to TRBJ1-2, with D tentatively TRBD1 (6 bases). The length of the CDR3 is 13 residues. The germline V and J ends were trimmed by 6 bases and 5 bases, with 13 bases remaining between them. Germline CDR1 and CDR2: MNHEY and SVGAGI. For the CDR3, the DNA is TGTGCCAGCAGACAGACAGGATGGTATGGCTACACCTTC. Translated: CASRQTGWYGYTF.

The V gene is TRBV6-5, the J gene TRBJ2-1; tentative D call: TRBD2 (6 bases). V lost 7 bases to trimming and J lost 7 bases, with 17 bases between them. The CDR3 has 14 amino acids. Germline CDR1 MNHEY, CDR2 SVGAGI. The CDR3 DNA follows: TGTGCCAGCAAGAAGAGGGAAGGAGGGAATGAGCAGTTCTTC. Amino acids: CASKKREGGNEQFF.

The chain couples TRBV7-2 to TRBJ1-1; 7 nucleotides agree with TRBD1. Germline V gives CDR1 SGHTA, CDR2 FQGNSA. This CDR3 spans 14 amino acids. The J segment lost 5 bases and the V segment lost 2 bases, leaving 5 bases of the junction unmatched. For the CDR3, the DNA is TGTGCCAGCAGCTTACTACCAGGGGGGACTGAAGCTTTCTTT. Encoded protein: CASSLLPGGTEAFF.

The count of this clone is one. The chain couples TRBV9 to TRBJ2-2; D might be TRBD1 (5 bases). The CDR3 is 16 residues long. V gave up 0 bases and J gave up 0 bases, with 9 bases separating them. CDR1 and CDR2 from the germline V gene are SGDLS and YYNGEE. The DNA of the CDR3 is TGTGCCAGCAGCGTAGATTGGGGCGCGAACACCGGGGAGCTGTTTTTT. It specifies CASSVDWGANTGELFF.

The genes are TRBV25-1 and TRBJ2-7; possible D gene TRBD1, 5 bases. The CDR3 consists of 16 residues. Germline loops: CDR1 MGHDK, CDR2 SYGVNS. V was pared by 0 bases and J by 3 bases, with 15 bases between. CDR3: CASSEYRRDRFYEQYF. The DNA for the CDR3 is TGTGCCAGCAGTGAATATCGGCGAGACAGATTCTACGAGCAGTACTTC.

CDR3 region: CASSLTGSGTEAFF. The CDR3 DNA sequence: TGTGCCAGCAGCTTAACAGGGAGTGGCACTGAAGCTTTCTTT. This chain links TRBV7-3 with TRBJ1-1; D is unclear. The CDR3 is made up of 14 amino acids. From germline, CDR1 is SGHTA and CDR2 FQGTGA. Deletions cut 0 bases from V and 4 bases from J, with 9 bases between.

The rearrangement uses TRBV9 and TRBJ2-1; D unclear. Germline lookup yields CDR1 SGDLS and CDR2 YYNGEE. V was cut by 0 bases and J by 13 bases, with 11 bases left in between. CDR3 length: 12 amino acids. CDR3 protein: CASSVGERQQFF. The CDR3, as DNA: TGTGCCAGCAGCGTAGGAGAGCGCCAACAGTTCTTC.